The 20 T cell receptor beta chains below come from one sample, sequenced in a study of shared clonotypes between healthy human individuals. Profiling relied on immunoSEQ multiplex PCR, and the TCRdb table lists in-frame clones only, not all of them. The sample consists of about 660,000 clones, around 74% of them appearing once. The sequenced sample consisted of memory CD4+ T cells sorted from blood. Subset of the sample: CD45RA-negative fraction. Source of these receptors: a woman in her thirties in good health.

In its sample, this clone was seen once. The chain carries TRBV4-1 and TRBJ2-3; D not resolved. CDR1 and CDR2 (germline): MGHRA, YSYEKL. There are 16 residues in the CDR3. Trimming stripped 0 bases from V and 0 bases from J, with 10 bases between. The CDR3 DNA reads TGCGCCAGCAGCCAAGAAAGGGCGGAGAGCACAGATACGCAGTATTTT. Protein: CASSQERAESTDTQYF.

A few counts support this clone. The chain couples TRBV28 to TRBJ2-3; 9 nucleotides match TRBD2. In germline, CDR1 is MDHEN, CDR2 SYDVKM. The CDR3 loop spans 16 amino acids. The V segment lost 5 bases and the J segment 2 bases; nucleotides outside the gene matches: 8. DNA of the CDR3: TGTGCCAGCAGTCCCCATAGCGGGGGCAACACAGATACGCAGTATTTT. This codes for CASSPHSGGNTDTQYF.

The chain has TRBV19 and TRBJ2-6; perhaps TRBD1 as D (6 bases). The CDR3 totals 14 residues. Trimming cost V 6 bases and J 12 bases, with 18 bases left between them. From germline, CDR1 is LNHDA and CDR2 SQIVND (reference sequence). The CDR3 is CASSLRDKPGVLTF. CDR3 coding DNA: TGTGCCAGTAGCCTACGGGACAAGCCCGGCGTCCTGACTTTC.

The count of this clone is one. The V and J genes are TRBV28 and TRBJ2-6; D might be TRBD1 (5 bases). V was cut by 3 bases and J by 0 bases, with 12 bases left in between. The germline V gene encodes CDR1 MDHEN and CDR2 SYDVKM. The CDR3 runs to 17 residues. CDR3 nucleotides: TGTGCCAGCAGTTTGGCAGGGTACCTCTCTGGGGCCAACGTCCTGACTTTC. The encoded protein is CASSLAGYLSGANVLTF.

This clone was seen at least ten times. The J gene is TRBJ2-3, the V gene TRBV7-9; 9 bases are a match to TRBD2. This CDR3 region has 15 residues. From germline, CDR1 is SEHNR and CDR2 FQNEAQ (reference sequence). The ends lost 5 bases at V and 4 bases at J; junction bases unmatched: 7. The DNA for the CDR3 is TGTGCCAGCAGCCGAAAAGCGGGAGGCGCAGATACGCAGTATTTT. Protein product: CASSRKAGGADTQYF.

The CDR3 DNA is TGTGCCAGCTCACCTCCGGGCCGATCAAAAGAGACCCAGTACTTC. This sequence encodes CASSPPGRSKETQYF. V gene TRBV18 combines with J gene TRBJ2-5; D remains unclear. V was pared by 3 bases and J by 3 bases, with 14 bases between. The CDR3 contains 15 residues. Germline values: CDR1 KGHSH, CDR2 LQKENI.

The J gene is TRBJ2-1, the V gene TRBV28; 9 nucleotides line up with TRBD1. V shed 5 bases and J 8 bases; nucleotides not matched to a gene: 7. The CDR3 runs 14 residues. Germline values: CDR1 MDHEN, CDR2 SYDVKM. The CDR3, as DNA: TGTGCCAGCAGTATACCACAGGGGGCGGATGAGCAGTTCTTC. Protein product: CASSIPQGADEQFF.

V is TRBV5-6 and J is TRBJ2-7; TRBD2 matches 14 bases. The CDR3 runs to 16 residues. The J segment lost 5 bases and the V segment lost 3 bases, leaving 7 bases of the junction unmatched. Germline CDR1 and CDR2: SGHDT and YYEEEE. Here the CDR3 reads CASSYTGLAGEDEQYF. The CDR3, as DNA: TGTGCCAGCAGCTATACGGGACTAGCGGGAGAGGACGAGCAGTACTTC.

The V and J genes are TRBV25-1 and TRBJ1-4; 8 bases are a match to TRBD1. Germline V CDR1 and CDR2: MGHDK, SYGVNS. The junction had 4 bases not matched to a gene; V was cut back by 3 bases and J by 1 base. The CDR3 is made up of 16 amino acids. CDR3 sequence (DNA): TGTGCCAGCAGTGAGAGACAGGGGCAAACTAATGAAAAACTGTTTTTT. It codes for CASSERQGQTNEKLFF.

The CDR3 loop is CASSQVITYEQYF. The DNA of the CDR3 is TGCGCCAGCAGCCAAGTCATAACCTACGAGCAGTACTTC. This rearrangement joins TRBV4-1 to TRBJ2-7; D unresolved. The CDR3 is 13 amino acids. Trimming removed 1 base at V and 2 bases at J, with 6 bases between. From germline, CDR1 is MGHRA and CDR2 YSYEKL.

The rearrangement joins TRBV7-9 to TRBJ2-7; the match to TRBD2 covers 13 bases. V trimming: 0 bases; J trimming: 1 base; junction bases outside the gene matches: 0. The V gene's germline CDR1 is SEHNR and CDR2 FQNEAQ (reference sequence). The CDR3 loop spans 16 amino acids. The CDR3 sequence: CASSLALAGGSYEQYF. CDR3 DNA sequence: TGTGCCAGCAGCTTAGCACTAGCGGGAGGGTCCTACGAGCAGTACTTC.

V usage is TRBV28 and J usage is TRBJ2-6; tentatively, D is TRBD2 (6 bases). CDR3 length equals 18 residues. Trimming removed 3 bases from V and 1 base from J, with 16 bases in between. Germline V lookup: CDR1 MDHEN, CDR2 SYDVKM. CDR3 residues: CASSFWPGLMSGANVLTF. CDR3 sequence (DNA): TGTGCCAGCAGTTTTTGGCCGGGACTGATGTCTGGGGCCAACGTCCTGACTTTC. Supplemented by reference TRBV28 and TRBJ2-6, the full variable domain reads DVKVTQSSRYLVKRTGEKVFLECVQDMDHENMFWYRQDPGLGLRLIYFSYDVKMKEKGDIPEGYSVSREKKERFSLILESASTNQTSMYLCASSFWPGLMSGANVLTFGAGSRLTVL.

This clone was detected only a few times. The chain is built from TRBV6-6 and TRBJ1-5; TRBD1 matches 9 bases. There are 16 residues in the CDR3. J lost 4 bases, V lost 4 bases, and 8 bases had no gene match. Per germline, CDR1 MNHNY and CDR2 SVGAGI (reference sequence). The CDR3 reads CASSSGQGLWNQPQHF. The CDR3 DNA reads TGTGCCAGCAGTTCGGGACAGGGCTTATGGAATCAGCCCCAGCATTTT.

This clone was detected only a few times. In the same sample, other DNA sequences code for this CDR3. V is TRBV2 and J is TRBJ1-1; 7 nucleotides agree with TRBD1. CDR3 length equals 14 residues. Germline assignment: CDR1 SNHLY and CDR2 FYNNEI. V dropped 6 bases and J dropped 5; count of bases not matched to a gene: 9. CDR3 nucleotide sequence: TGTGCCAGCAGATTACAGGGGAGGGATACTGAAGCTTTCTTT. The encoded protein is CASRLQGRDTEAFF.

The genes are TRBV11-2 and TRBJ2-7, with D possibly matching TRBD1 (5 bases). Trimming cost V 0 bases and J 7 bases, with 16 bases left between them. In germline, CDR1 is SGHAT, CDR2 FQNNGV. This CDR3 is built from 15 residues. CDR3 protein: CASSLEGQHMGEQYF. CDR3 bases: TGTGCCAGCAGCTTAGAAGGACAACATATGGGAGAGCAGTACTTC.

The V gene is TRBV28, the J gene TRBJ2-2; the match to TRBD2 covers 10 bases. The V and J ends lost 7 bases and 6 bases, in that order; junction bases with no gene match: 2. Germline CDR1 and CDR2: MDHEN and SYDVKM. CDR3 size: 13 residues. The CDR3 reads CASKLAGAGELFF. CDR3 sequence (DNA): TGTGCCAGCAAGCTAGCGGGAGCCGGGGAGCTGTTTTTT.

This chain uses TRBV25-1 with TRBJ2-1; 7 nucleotides line up with TRBD2. CDR1 and CDR2 (germline): MGHDK, SYGVNS. The CDR3 is 16 residues long. The J segment lost 0 bases and the V segment lost 5 bases, leaving 7 bases of the junction unmatched. The CDR3 here is CASSLGRGASYNEQFF. For the CDR3, the DNA is TGTGCCAGCAGTCTTGGGAGGGGCGCCTCCTACAATGAGCAGTTCTTC.

The chain recombines TRBV27 with TRBJ1-2; 8 bases align to TRBD1. CDR1 is MNHEY and CDR2 is SMNVEV in the germline V gene (reference sequence). The CDR3 has 14 amino acids. The ends lost 5 bases at V and 6 bases at J; junction bases unmatched: 8. The CDR3 bases are TGTGCCAGCAGTCCCCCCCGGACAGGGAATGGCTACACCTTC. This translates into CASSPPRTGNGYTF.

The chain carries TRBV23-1 and TRBJ2-7, with 7 positions matching TRBD2. TRBV23-1 is sorted into the ORF group, with uncertain function. This CDR3 region has 15 residues. Trimming took 3 bases from V and 2 from J; bases not matched to a gene: 7. The CDR3 bases are TGCGCCAGCAGTCACAGAGGGACTAAGGCCTACGAGCAGTACTTC. Translation: CASSHRGTKAYEQYF.

This chain joins TRBV6-5 and TRBJ2-7, with D tentatively TRBD1 or TRBD2 (6 bases each). Germline V gives CDR1 MNHEY, CDR2 SVGAGI. The CDR3 extends over 14 amino acids. V lost 2 bases, J lost 7 bases, and 15 bases lay in between. The CDR3 DNA follows: TGTGCCAGCAGTTACAGGGGGGTAATTGATGAGCAGTACTTC. It encodes CASSYRGVIDEQYF.